This TCR beta chain was identified in a study of a mutant IDH1 vaccine in newly diagnosed glioma (dated by TCRdb to the early 2020s). Turning to the overall study: Eight vaccinations were administered to patients in weeks 1, 3, 5, 7, 11, 15, 19 and 23, corresponding to visits V03 through V10. Vaccination started 4-6 weeks after radiotherapy alone, or was given together with temozolomide cycles in the groups whose treatment included chemotherapy. Of the roughly 32 treated patients, 62.5% were male and about 40% were female, and a mean age of 40.4 years was recorded. Prior to enrollment, standard therapy consisting of radiotherapy alone, temozolomide alone, or radiochemotherapy with temozolomide had been administered to patients, with the combination being received by most patients. Peripheral blood was drawn at six visits: V03 (baseline), V05, V07, V10, V12 and V13. Longitudinal TCRB deep sequencing was done for 25 treated patients, wherever samples were available for exploratory analyses.

On the study overall, not on this receptor specifically: Immune responses induced by the vaccine were seen in 93.3% of patients across multiple MHC alleles. Pseudoprogression seemed to be unrelated to changes in the top peripheral T cell clonotypes found by TCRB sequencing. Availability determined which PBMC samples were chosen for TCRB deep sequencing. It was noted by the authors that analyses of patient blood samples could not be reproduced owing to sample limitations.

Library preparation employed the immunoSEQ multiplex PCR assay. Rearranged TCR beta chain sequences were amplified with the hsTCRB Kit following the manufacturer's protocol. An Illumina MiSeq was used to sequence the TCRB libraries. The paper's data handling went like this. The proprietary platform of the kit vendor was used for demultiplexing, trimming and gene mapping. TCRdb retrieved this table from immuneACCESS and kept in-frame rearrangements only. Not all clones are present; in checked studies, unresolved V genes account for under half, and no reason is known for the remainder. V and J calls and clone size are copied from that table; D and trimming were computed from the DNA. The sample profile shows 20,000 to 25,000 clones; roughly four fifths of them were found once. In total, the top ten clones hold approximately 13% of the sample. CDR1 is given as SGHTA and CDR2 as FQGNSA, both from the germline V gene. From the cysteine through the phenylalanine, the CDR3 covers 15 amino acids. The retained sequence is limited to the CDR3, 45 bases, with the frame set at the first base. V has 5 bases trimmed and J has 5 bases trimmed; junction bases matching no gene number 8.

Note on this clone: Its antigen target is currently unknown. Base qualities are not provided; no much larger clone lies one nucleotide away.

The time point label for this specimen denotes: week 23, last vaccination. Each vaccine dose was 300 ug of a 20-mer mutant IDH1 peptide in Montanide, given subcutaneously with topical imiquimod. The donors had newly diagnosed IDH1-mutant astrocytomas of WHO grade 3 or 4 that showed loss of nuclear ATRX. The samples were drawn from NOA16, a multicentre, single-arm, open-label phase I trial in Germany that tested a mutant IDH1 peptide vaccine in humans for the first time. Genomic DNA for TCRB sequencing was extracted from EDTA blood using the DNeasy Blood and Tissue Kit. The chain links TRBV7-2 with TRBJ2-3; TRBD1 fits 9 bases in the junction. The source of this sequence is a man aged 25 to 40 with glioma. This specimen consisted of PBMCs, obtained from a glioma patient whose treatment included an IDH1 peptide vaccine. The DNA sequence is as follows: TGTGCCAGCAGCGAGGGACAGGGATGGGGAGATACGCAGTATTTT. This sequence encodes CASSEGQGWGDTQYF.